Below are 10 T cell receptor beta chains sequenced from a single sample in a study of Graves' ophthalmopathy and Graves' hyperthyroidism. Amplification targeted the TCR beta CDR3 regions, with RNA transcripts as the source material. First-round RT-PCR relied on HTBI primers, and a second-round multiplex PCR came next. TCRdb called the multiplex PCR reads again in MiXCR, with one record for every CDR3 protein. Of 170,000 or so distinct CDR3 sequences listed, 30% to 45% are singletons. Source material: peripheral blood. The receptors were gathered from a woman aged 40-49 years with Graves' ophthalmopathy.

This clonotype was observed at least ten times. The chain is built from TRBV6-1 and TRBJ1-5; D unclear. V was shortened by 8 bases and J by 2 bases, with 16 bases between the two germline ends. Germline CDR1 reads MNHNS; CDR2 reads SASEGT. There are 15 residues in the CDR3. The CDR3 spells CASGLVGVGNQPQHF. As DNA, the CDR3 is TGTGCCAGCGGCCTAGTCGGGGTCGGCAATCAGCCCCAGCATTTT.

A remark on this clonotype: Its ends do not fully match the called genes, so a read error is possible. V is TRBV6-4 and J is TRBJ2-5; D call uncertain. The length of the CDR3 is 13 residues. Germline CDR1 MRHNA, CDR2 SNTAGT. The CDR3 DNA reads as TGTGCCAGCAGTCAGGATGAAAAAGAGACCCAGTGCTTC. Residues: CASSQDEKETQCF.

This sequence joins TRBV10-3 and TRBJ1-6; D is possibly TRBD1 (6 bases). Germline CDR1 ENHRY, CDR2 SYGVKD. Trimming took 3 bases from V and 9 from J, leaving 15 bases between them. The CDR3 length is 15 residues. The CDR3 is CAISEPGGGISPLHF. CDR3 nucleotide sequence: TGTGCCATCAGTGAACCGGGTGGGGGCATTTCACCCCTCCACTTT.

Many counts were recorded for this clonotype. The chain employs TRBV18 and TRBJ1-5; D is unclear. V was trimmed by 6 bases and J by 1 base, leaving 19 bases between them. In germline, CDR1 is KGHSH, CDR2 LQKENI. This CDR3 contains 17 residues. The CDR3 protein is CASSDIGEILSNQPQHF. CDR3 nucleotides: TGTGCCAGCTCGGATATTGGGGAGATATTAAGCAATCAGCCCCAGCATTTT.

V usage is TRBV6-1 and J usage is TRBJ1-1, with a possible D match to TRBD1 (6 bases). V shed 7 bases and J shed 3 bases, with 15 bases lying between them. The CDR3 runs 14 residues. Germline loops: CDR1 MNHNS, CDR2 SASEGT. The CDR3 bases are TGTGCCAGCACCAGCCCAGGGGCTGACACTGAAGCTTTCTTT. The encoded protein is CASTSPGADTEAFF.

The chain couples TRBV28 to TRBJ2-7; no clear D gene. Trimming left V 8 bases short and J 1 base short, with 18 bases between. The CDR3 consists of 15 residues. Germline loops: CDR1 MDHEN, CDR2 SYDVKM. The CDR3 DNA reads TGTGCCAGCCGATCCCCACGCGGTAAATCCTACGAGCAGTACTTC. It codes for CASRSPRGKSYEQYF.

This clonotype has ten or more counts. V gene TRBV12-5 combines with J gene TRBJ1-3; 9 bases are shared with TRBD1. The CDR3 covers 16 residues. Germline trimming cut 1 base from V and 4 bases from J; bases unmatched to any gene: 5. The V gene's germline CDR1 is LGHNT and CDR2 FRNRAP. This CDR3 is CASGLGDRGRGNTIYF. CDR3 in DNA: TGTGCTAGTGGTTTGGGCGACAGGGGGAGAGGAAACACCATATATTTT.

This clonotype came up many times. The chain links TRBV4-1 to TRBJ2-7; tentatively, D is TRBD2 (5 bases). Germline V gene data show CDR1 as MGHRA and CDR2 as YSYEKL. Trimming shortened V by 5 bases and J by 3 bases, and 17 bases separated the two germline ends. The CDR3 sequence is 15 residues long. Written as DNA, the CDR3 is TGCGCCAGCAGCGAGGGCCCCACTAGTCTCTACGAGCAGTACTTC. Residues: CASSEGPTSLYEQYF.

J is TRBJ2-7 and V is TRBV11-1; 9 nucleotides agree with TRBD2. Trimming cost V 5 bases and J 1 base; bases outside gene matches: 6. There are 15 residues in the CDR3. Germline V gives CDR1 SGHAT, CDR2 FQDESV (reference sequence). CDR3 region: CASSREAGGSYEQYF. DNA for the CDR3: TGTGCCAGCAGCCGAGAGGCGGGAGGGTCCTACGAGCAGTACTTC.

The J gene is TRBJ2-7, the V gene TRBV12-3 or TRBV12-4; D unresolved. The CDR3 totals 15 residues. Trimming cost V 0 bases and J 6 bases, with 15 bases left between them. CDR3 in DNA: TGTGCCAGCAGTTTAGCCAGCCGTGGCTTAGCCGAGCAGTACTTC. It yields the protein CASSLASRGLAEQYF.